These T cell receptor beta chains were read from a single sample in a study of breast tumors, draining lymph nodes, adjacent tissues. TCRdb analysed the multiplex PCR reads with MiXCR anew, one entry per CDR3 protein. This table holds over 200,000 distinct CDR3 sequences, less than 35% found once. Sequenced input: axillary lymph node tissue. The receptors were gathered from a female donor with breast cancer. Some clones in this sample may be carry-over from other donors' samples. Both conserved end residues are part of each CDR3. The order of the fields is J gene, V gene, clone size, D gene, CDR3 protein, CDR3 DNA. D genes are given only for firm matches. Size is stated for part of the rows, as once, few or many counts, or as a class when the clone is expanded.

TRBJ1-4 | TRBV11-2 | many | - | CASSRRDGSFEKLFF | TGTGCCAGCAGCCGCAGGGACGGTAGTTTCGAAAAACTGTTTTTT
TRBJ1-2 | TRBV25-1 | - | - | CASSARDSTNYGYTF | TGTGCCAGCAGTGCTAGAGATAGTACTAACTATGGCTACACCTTC
TRBJ1-6 | TRBV20-1 | many | - | CSARPGISYNSPLHF | TGCAGTGCTCGCCCAGGGATCTCCTATAATTCACCCCTCCACTTT
TRBJ2-7 | TRBV13 | - | TRBD1 | CASSLQGEPGQETYEQYF | TGTGCCAGCAGCTTACAGGGGGAGCCGGGACAGGAAACCTACGAGCAGTACTTC
TRBJ1-2 | TRBV6-9 | - | - | CAGSPRDFYGYTF | TGTGCCGGCAGTCCTAGGGACTTCTATGGCTACACCTTC
TRBJ1-5 | TRBV19 | many | TRBD1 | CASSMAGQVPRQPQHF | TGTGCCAGTAGTATGGCCGGACAGGTACCTCGGCAGCCCCAGCATTTT
TRBJ1-2 | TRBV20-1 | many | TRBD1 | CSARDSRDRDNYGYTF | TGCAGTGCTAGAGATTCCCGGGACAGAGACAACTATGGCTACACCTTC
TRBJ1-2 | TRBV2 | many | - | CASRLDSYGYTF | TGTGCCAGCAGATTAGACAGCTATGGCTACACCTTC
TRBJ1-2 | TRBV7-8 | many | TRBD1 | CASSFSQGAQSGYPF | TGTGCCAGCAGCTTTAGCCAGGGGGCGCAGTCTGGCTACCCCTTC
TRBJ2-7 | TRBV5-1 | - | TRBD2 | CASSSGLAGDPANGEQYF | TGCGCCAGCAGCTCCGGACTAGCGGGGGACCCTGCTAATGGCGAGCAGTACTTC
TRBJ2-2 | TRBV2 | many | TRBD2 | CASSVASGATGELFF | TGTGCCAGCAGTGTGGCTAGCGGGGCGACAGGGGAGCTGTTTTTT
TRBJ2-5 | TRBV5-6 | many | - | CASSLVGQGEETQYF | TGTGCCAGCAGCTTGGTCGGGCAGGGCGAAGAGACCCAGTACTTC
TRBJ2-5 | TRBV2 | - | - | CASSVERAEQETQYF | TGTGCCAGCAGTGTGGAGCGGGCGGAACAAGAGACCCAGTACTTC
TRBJ1-2 | TRBV7-9 | many | - | CASEDRSNYGYTF | TGTGCCAGCGAGGACAGATCTAACTATGGCTACACCTTC
TRBJ2-7 | TRBV6-5 | many | - | CASRLDKSSYEQYF | TGTGCCAGCAGGCTGGACAAGAGCTCCTACGAGCAGTACTTC
TRBJ2-7 | TRBV15 | - | - | CATSRDPADYERNF | TGTGCCACCAGCAGAGACCCCGCCGATTACGAGCGGAACTTC
TRBJ2-3 | TRBV7-8 | many | - | CASSLRGGFTDTQYF | TGTGCCAGCAGCTTAAGGGGGGGCTTCACAGATACGCAGTATTTT
TRBJ1-6 | TRBV18 | - | - | CASSPLGSLNSPPHF | TGTGCCAGCTCACCTTTAGGAAGCCTTAATTCACCCCCCCACTTT
TRBJ1-2 | TRBV5-1 | many | TRBD1 | CASSRGQGVGYTF | TGCGCCAGCAGCAGGGGACAGGGAGTTGGCTACACCTTC
TRBJ1-5 | TRBV6-2/TRBV6-3 | many | - | CASSRQAVDQPQHF | TGTGCCAGCAGTCGGCAGGCGGTGGATCAGCCCCAGCATTTT
TRBJ2-1 | TRBV11-2 | few | TRBD2 | CASSLDWGTSVLGEQFF | TGTGCCAGCAGCTTAGATTGGGGGACTAGTGTCTTGGGTGAGCAGTTCTTC
TRBJ2-3 | TRBV18 | few | - | CASSLTRASTDTQYF | TGTGCCAGTTCCCTCACTAGAGCCAGCACAGATACGCAGTATTTT
TRBJ2-5 | TRBV12-3/TRBV12-4 | - | - | CAGSLVAGETQYF | TGTGCCGGCAGTTTAGTGGCGGGAGAGACCCAGTACTTC
TRBJ2-4 | TRBV4-1 | - | TRBD2 | CASSQLTSGQGNIQYF | TGCGCCAGCAGCCAACTCACTAGCGGGCAGGGAAACATTCAGTACTTC
TRBJ1-6 | TRBV5-8 | many | - | CASSLAGGDSPLHF | TGTGCCAGCAGCTTAGCCGGGGGGGACTCACCCCTCCACTTT
TRBJ2-2 | TRBV7-8 | many | - | CASSPPGPLTGELFF | TGTGCCAGCAGCCCTCCGGGACCTCTAACCGGGGAGCTGTTTTTT
TRBJ2-3 | TRBV5-4 | many | TRBD2 | CASSPTSGGLSTDTQYF | TGTGCCAGCAGCCCAACTAGCGGGGGACTTAGCACAGATACGCAGTATTTT
TRBJ2-7 | TRBV20-1 | many | - | CSAREVGGGSSYEQYF | TGCAGTGCTAGAGAGGTAGGGGGAGGTAGCTCCTACGAGCAGTACTTC
TRBJ2-2 | TRBV5-1 | many | - | CASSRTENTGELFF | TGCGCCAGCAGCCGGACAGAGAACACCGGGGAGCTGTTTTTT